Listed here are 22 T cell receptor beta chains from one sample, sequenced in a study of T cell clonality in common variable immunodeficiency. Only in-frame clones appear in the TCRdb table, and some are missing; sequencing was by immunoSEQ multiplex PCR. The sample has about 60,000 clones, none seen only once. Sequencing used peripheral blood mononuclear cells. The receptors derive from a person aged 18-69 years in good health.

This clone was seen many times. The sequence runs out 3 residues before the end of the CDR3; the remainder is reconstructed from the germline J gene. Other DNA sequences from this sample encode an identical CDR3 as well. V and J are TRBV7-8 and TRBJ2-3; 9 bases are a match to TRBD1. The V gene end was trimmed by 4 bases and the J gene end by 4 bases; junction bases not matched to a gene: 9. The length of the CDR3 is 16 residues. The germline V gene has CDR1 SGHVS and CDR2 FQNEAQ. CDR3 bases read: TGTGCCAGCAGCTACACAACAGGGGGCACCTCAGATACG. Its protein product is CASSYTTGGTSDT. The whole CDR3 protein reads CASSYTTGGTSDTQYF.

This clone was counted ten times or more. The read ends 3 residues before the CDR3 terminus; that terminus is restored from the germline J gene. This chain links TRBV20-1 with TRBJ2-2; 8 nucleotides align to TRBD1. CDR1 DFQATT and CDR2 SNEGSKA come from the germline V gene (reference sequence). J was trimmed by 4 bases and V by 3 bases; bases with no gene match: 16. The CDR3 is 18 residues long. CDR3 region: CSARRPLETGVGTGELFF. The sequenced CDR3 bases are TGCAGTGCTAGGCGACCCCTCGAGACAGGGGTGGGCACCGGGGAG.

In its sample, this clone was seen many times. The DNA ends 3 residues before the CDR3 does, and the rest of the CDR3 is filled in from the germline J gene. Additional DNA sequences in this sample encode the identical CDR3. The chain combines TRBV20-1 with TRBJ1-5; D call uncertain. Trimming took off 5 bases at V and 0 bases at J, with 5 bases between the two ends. The CDR3 length is 12 residues. Germline V gene lookup returns CDR1 DFQATT and CDR2 SNEGSKA (reference sequence). CDR3 sequence: CSARSSNQPQHF. The CDR3 DNA, read in part, is TGCAGTGCTCGGTCTAGCAATCAGCCC.

In its sample, this clone was seen many times. The CDR3 end is not reached by the read, which stops 3 residues before it; the germline J gene fills it in. J is TRBJ1-5 and V is TRBV28; 10 bases are shared with TRBD1. Germline loops: CDR1 MDHEN, CDR2 SYDVKM. V was pared by 7 bases and J by 6 bases, with 3 bases of the junction left unmatched. This CDR3 comprises 13 residues. CDR3 DNA (partial): TGTGCCAGCACAGACAGGGGGCTTCAGCCC. It yields the protein CASTDRGLQP. The entire CDR3 sequence reads CASTDRGLQPQHF.

At least ten counts were recorded for this clone. The observed sequence ends 3 residues before the CDR3 terminus, with the missing tail filled in from the germline J gene. This sequence joins TRBV6-2 or TRBV6-3 and TRBJ2-4, with TRBD2 matching over 15 bases. Germline CDR1 is MNHEY and CDR2 is SVGEGT. The CDR3 sequence is 17 residues long. J was trimmed by 4 bases and V by 2 bases; bases with no gene match: 3. CDR3 DNA (partial): TGTGCCAGCAGTTACCCGGGACTAGCGGGGGGAAAAAACATT. This gives the protein CASSYPGLAGGKNI. The whole CDR3 region reads CASSYPGLAGGKNIQYF.

This clone has at least ten counts. The read terminates 3 residues ahead of where the CDR3 ends, so the germline J gene completes it. This chain connects TRBV20-1 to TRBJ2-5; TRBD1 matches 7 bases. The CDR3 runs 15 residues. J lost 5 bases, V lost 5 bases, and 14 bases had no gene match. Germline CDR1 and CDR2: DFQATT and SNEGSKA (reference sequence). CDR3 in amino acids: CSARMDRPGRETQYF. The CDR3 DNA, read in part, is TGCAGTGCTCGGATGGACAGGCCGGGGCGCGAGACC.

In its sample, this clone was seen many times. The read gets to within 3 residues of the CDR3 end, and the germline J gene fills in the rest. The chain uses TRBV11-2 and TRBJ2-7, with D perhaps matching TRBD2 (7 bases). Trimming pared 7 bases from V and 1 base from J, leaving 17 bases between. The CDR3 is 15 amino acids. Germline lookup yields CDR1 SGHAT and CDR2 FQNNGV. Partial CDR3 DNA: TGTGCCAGCACCGAACTAGGGGGGGCATCCTACGAG. Translation gives CASTELGGASYE. The CDR3 as a whole reads CASTELGGASYEQYF. Full variable domain (remainder filled in from reference TRBV11-2 and TRBJ2-7): EAGVAQSPRYKIIEKRQSVAFWCNPISGHATLYWYQQILGQGPKLLIQFQNNGVVDDSQLPKDRFSAERLKGVDSTLKIQPAKLEDSAVYLCASTELGGASYEQYFGPGTRLTVT.

This clone occurred many times. From the germline J gene comes the end of the CDR3, since the read stops 3 residues before it. This chain connects TRBV7-8 to TRBJ2-7; 7 bases are a match to TRBD2. The trim removed 3 bases at V and 2 bases at J, leaving 7 bases unmatched. Germline values: CDR1 SGHVS, CDR2 FQNEAQ. The CDR3 length is 15 residues. Here the CDR3 reads CASSLGGGKAYEQYF. The CDR3 bases that were read are TGTGCCAGCAGCTTGGGGGGGGGAAAGGCCTACGAG.

This clone was detected many times. The CDR3 end is not reached by the read, which stops 3 residues before it; the germline J gene fills it in. This chain connects TRBV2 to TRBJ2-2, with a weak D call TRBD1 (5 bases). V lost 6 bases and J lost 4, with 15 bases in between. The CDR3 sequence is 15 residues long. From germline, CDR1 is SNHLY and CDR2 FYNNEI. CDR3 loop: CASRGKSQGTGELFF. The CDR3 DNA, read in part, is TGTGCCAGCAGAGGCAAATCTCAGGGCACCGGGGAG.

This clone appeared many times. The DNA ends 3 residues before the CDR3 does, and the rest of the CDR3 is filled in from the germline J gene. The rearrangement joins TRBV5-1 to TRBJ2-3, with D tentatively TRBD2 (6 bases). Germline V lookup: CDR1 SGHRS, CDR2 YFSETQ. Trimming pared 0 bases from V and 3 bases from J, leaving 11 bases between. CDR3 length: 15 residues. CDR3 DNA, as far as it was read: TGCGCCAGCAGCTTGGATGGGGGGAGGACAGATACG. Protein sequence: CASSLDGGRTDT. The entire CDR3 reads CASSLDGGRTDTQYF.

This clone has ten or more counts. Sequencing ends 3 residues short of the CDR3 end; the germline J gene provides the rest. This chain links TRBV27 with TRBJ2-1; 14 positions agree with TRBD2. This CDR3 has 18 amino acids. V shed 7 bases, J shed 5 bases, and the junction held 13 bases outside the gene matches. Germline assignment: CDR1 MNHEY and CDR2 SMNVEV (reference sequence). The sequenced part of the CDR3 DNA is TGTGCCAGCACCCCCCCGGGACTAGCGGGAGTAAAGGACAATGAG. Encoded protein: CASTPPGLAGVKDNE. The entire CDR3 is CASTPPGLAGVKDNEQFF.

This clone was observed at least ten times. The CDR3 goes on 3 residues after the read ends, and that part is filled in from the germline J gene. This chain connects TRBV20-1 to TRBJ1-1; TRBD1 matches 7 bases. Trimming cost V 5 bases and J 1 base; bases outside gene matches: 4. This CDR3 has 13 residues. The germline V gene has CDR1 DFQATT and CDR2 SNEGSKA (reference sequence). The CDR3 loop is CSAGGGWNTEAFF. Partial CDR3 DNA: TGCAGTGCTGGAGGGGGCTGGAACACTGAA.

This clone was found many times. From the germline J gene comes the end of the CDR3, since the read stops 3 residues before it. This chain uses TRBV20-1 with TRBJ2-1; D not certain. Trimming stripped 3 bases from V and 9 bases from J, with 6 bases between. From germline, CDR1 is DFQATT and CDR2 SNEGSKA (reference sequence). This CDR3 is built from 10 residues. The CDR3 is CSASIPEQFF. CDR3 bases read: TGCAGTGCTAGTATCCCTGAG.

The sample holds many counts of this clone. The CDR3 protein is CASGGGNQPQHF. The CDR3 DNA, read in part, is TGTGCCAGCGGCGGGGGCAATCAGCCC. The genes are TRBV28 and TRBJ1-5; no clear D. The CDR3 goes on 3 residues after the read ends, and that part is filled in from the germline J gene. The V end was cut by 8 bases, the J end by 2 bases, with 7 bases between. The CDR3 totals 12 residues. The germline V gene encodes CDR1 MDHEN and CDR2 SYDVKM.

This clone was counted at least ten times. Sequencing ends 3 residues short of the CDR3 end; the germline J gene provides the rest. This chain links TRBV20-1 with TRBJ2-2; 9 positions match TRBD1. V gave up 3 bases and J gave up 6 bases; unmatched junction bases: 8. The CDR3 covers 15 residues. Germline CDR1 is DFQATT and CDR2 is SNEGSKA (reference sequence). CDR3: CSARGGTGRPGELFF. Partial CDR3 DNA: TGCAGTGCTAGGGGGGGGACAGGGAGACCCGGGGAG.

Ten or more counts support this clone. The missing CDR3 end, 3 residues past where the read stops, is filled in from the germline J gene. V is TRBV2 and J is TRBJ2-7; the match to TRBD2 covers 14 bases. The junction had 7 bases not matched to a gene; V was cut back by 6 bases and J by 6 bases. The CDR3 covers 15 residues. Looked up from germline, CDR1 is SNHLY and CDR2 is FYNNEI. CDR3 amino acids: CASSATSGRAREQYF. Partial CDR3 DNA: TGTGCCAGCAGCGCGACTAGCGGGAGGGCCCGCGAG.

This clone was picked up many times. The read finishes 3 residues shy of the CDR3 end, and the germline J gene is used to complete it. The chain links TRBV6-4 to TRBJ1-2; 9 bases match TRBD1. Germline CDR1 reads MRHNA; CDR2 reads SNTAGT. The CDR3 is 13 residues long. The sequenced CDR3 bases are TGTGCCAGCAGTGACGGGACAGGGACCGGC. The encoded protein is CASSDGTGTG. The complete CDR3 reads CASSDGTGTGYTF.

In its sample, this clone was seen many times. The read stops 3 residues short of the end of the CDR3; the missing end is completed from the germline J gene. V gene TRBV2 combines with J gene TRBJ1-1; a weak D match, TRBD1 (5 bases). CDR1 SNHLY and CDR2 FYNNEI come from the germline V gene. The CDR3 is 11 amino acids. This CDR3 is CASDEGRRAFF. CDR3 DNA, as far as it was read: TGTGCCAGCGACGAGGGGAGACGA.

This clone has a count of ten or more. The CDR3 is cut off 3 residues early in the read; its end comes from the germline J gene. V gene TRBV9 combines with J gene TRBJ2-3; D possibly corresponds to TRBD2 (6 bases). The V gene's germline CDR1 is SGDLS and CDR2 YYNGEE. The CDR3 sequence is 15 residues long. The sequenced part of the CDR3 DNA is TGTGCCAGCAGCGTCGTTCAGGGAGGTTTGGAGACG. Translating it yields CASSVVQGGLET. The entire CDR3 protein is CASSVVQGGLETQYF. The full variable domain, with the rest looked up from reference TRBV9 and TRBJ2-3, is DSGVTQTPKHLITATGQRVTLRCSPRSGDLSVYWYQQSLDQGLQFLIQYYNGEERAKGNILERFSAQQFPDLHSELNLSSLELGDSALYFCASSVVQGGLETQYFGPGTRLTVL.

This clone has a count of ten or more. Read sequence stops 3 residues before the CDR3 end, and the germline J gene provides the missing end. This chain connects TRBV7-2 to TRBJ2-3; 7 bases match TRBD1. V trimming: 5 bases; J trimming: 4 bases; junction bases outside the gene matches: 6. Per germline, CDR1 SGHTA and CDR2 FQGNSA. The CDR3 runs 14 residues. CDR3 DNA (partial): TGTGCCAGCAGCCTCGACAGGGTAGCAGATACG. As protein: CASSLDRVADT. The entire CDR3 reads CASSLDRVADTQYF.

This clone was observed at least ten times. From the germline J gene comes the end of the CDR3, since the read stops 3 residues before it. The chain has TRBV20-1 and TRBJ2-3; TRBD2 matches 14 bases. The CDR3 loop spans 15 amino acids. Germline CDR1 is DFQATT and CDR2 is SNEGSKA (reference sequence). The V gene end was trimmed by 3 bases and the J gene end by 5 bases; junction bases not matched to a gene: 4. The covered CDR3 bases are TGCAGTGCTAGCGGGACTAGCGGGAGCGTAGATACG. Its translation is CSASGTSGSVDT. The full CDR3 sequence reads CSASGTSGSVDTQYF.

This clone has at least ten counts. CDR3 DNA, as far as it was read: TGCAGCGTTCTGGACATCGCTAGCACAGATACG. Protein sequence: CSVLDIASTDT. The entire CDR3 protein is CSVLDIASTDTQYF. The rearrangement uses TRBV29-1 and TRBJ2-3; perhaps TRBD1 as D (5 bases). The missing CDR3 end, 3 residues past where the read stops, is filled in from the germline J gene. V dropped 5 bases and J dropped 0 bases, with 12 bases sitting between them. The CDR3 sequence is 14 residues long. The V gene's germline CDR1 is SQVTM and CDR2 ANQGSEA.